Below, 5 T cell receptor beta chains from the same sample are listed, as sequenced in a study of blood T cell repertoires in COVID-19. Produced via immunoSEQ multiplex PCR; TCRdb's table is partial and in-frame only. The sample yields 250,000 to 350,000 clones, about 85% seen once. The sequenced material came from PBMCs or T cells enriched from blood (not recorded which). These receptors came from a woman in her forties or fifties who had recovered from COVID-19.

V usage is TRBV5-1 and J usage is TRBJ1-1; D possibly corresponds to TRBD1 (6 bases). Trimming took 1 base from V and 4 from J, leaving 23 bases between them. Per the germline V gene, CDR1 is SGHRS and CDR2 is YFSETQ. This CDR3 region has 18 residues. The CDR3 loop reads CASSLRWQGLDPPTEAFF. CDR3 DNA sequence: TGCGCCAGCAGCTTGAGGTGGCAGGGGTTAGACCCCCCCACTGAAGCTTTCTTT.

The gene calls are TRBV2 and TRBJ2-2, with TRBD2 identical over 9 bases. Losses at the gene ends were 1 base for V and 6 bases for J; bases not matched to a gene: 3. Germline V CDR1 and CDR2: SNHLY, FYNNEI. This CDR3 spans 15 amino acids. DNA of the CDR3: TGTGCCAGCAGTGAAGTTGCGGGAGGGGCCGGGGAGCTGTTTTTT. This gives the protein CASSEVAGGAGELFF.

The J gene is TRBJ1-2, the V gene TRBV5-1; D might be TRBD1 (6 bases). This CDR3 contains 19 residues. V lost 4 bases to trimming and J lost 1 base, with 26 bases between them. Germline CDR1 and CDR2: SGHRS and YFSETQ. DNA for the CDR3: TGCGCCAGCAGCGACCCGGGCACAGGGACCAGTCTGGATAACTATGGCTACACCTTC. Translation: CASSDPGTGTSLDNYGYTF.

The gene calls are TRBV3-1 (or the pseudogene TRBV3-2) and TRBJ1-2; weak D call: TRBD1 (5 bases). This CDR3 contains 14 residues. V lost 1 base and J 4 bases, leaving 10 bases between the germline ends. The germline gives CDR1 LGHDT, CDR2 YNNKEL (reference sequence). In DNA, the CDR3 is TGTGCCAGCAGCCAAGTCTCCAGGGCCTATGGCTACACCTTC. Translating gives CASSQVSRAYGYTF.

The chain has TRBV10-1 and TRBJ2-3; a weak D match, TRBD2 (5 bases). The germline V gene has CDR1 WNHNN and CDR2 SYGVQD (reference sequence). V lost 0 bases and J 2 bases, leaving 12 bases between the germline ends. The CDR3 consists of 16 residues. DNA for the CDR3: TGCGCCAGCAGTGAGTCTGGAGGATCTATCACAGATACGCAGTATTTT. This codes for CASSESGGSITDTQYF.